Listed below are T cell receptor beta chains from one sample, sequenced in a study of blood T cell repertoires in COVID-19. Repertoires were generated with immunoSEQ multiplex PCR, while TCRdb's copy carries only in-frame clones and drops some. The sample lists around 100,000 clones; approximately 87% were seen once. The sequencing sample was made of peripheral blood. These receptors were collected from a human donor in a cohort sampled during active or convalescent COVID-19. Each CDR3 is given with its conserved first and last residue. A D gene is named only where the DNA matches it firmly. Clone size appears in some rows only: once, few, many, or a class for an expanded clone.

V	J	D	size	DNA	CDR3
TRBV7-2	TRBJ1-2	TRBD1	NA	TGTGCCAGCAGCCCCGACGTAGGGACAGGGGGAGGCTACACCTTC	CASSPDVGTGGGYTF
TRBV27	TRBJ2-2	TRBD2	NA	TGTGCCAGCGCCTTTGGGGGCGCGGGGGGATACACCGGGGAGCTGTTTTTT	CASAFGGAGGYTGELFF
TRBV5-4	TRBJ1-2	TRBD1	NA	TGTGCCAGCAGCTTGGGACAGGGTCATGGCTACACCTTC	CASSLGQGHGYTF
TRBV27	TRBJ2-7	TRBD2	NA	TGTGCCAGCAGCCCCGGGGGGATTTACGAGCAGTACTTC	CASSPGGIYEQYF
TRBV11-3	TRBJ2-5	NA	few	TGTGCCAGCAGCTTGGGAGATACGTTACAAGAGACCCAGTACTTC	CASSLGDTLQETQYF
TRBV7-2	TRBJ1-2	TRBD1	NA	TGTGCCAGCAGCTTAGCGGGGACAGGGTATAACTATGGCTACACCTTC	CASSLAGTGYNYGYTF
TRBV19	TRBJ2-3	TRBD2	once	TGTGCCAGTAGCAGCGGGGCCGGGCCGGGCACAGATACGCAGTATTTT	CASSSGAGPGTDTQYF
TRBV5-1	TRBJ2-1	TRBD1	NA	TGCGCCAGCAGCTTGGGGGACAGAGTCTCCAGGGAGCAGTTCTTC	CASSLGDRVSREQFF
TRBV13	TRBJ2-7	NA	NA	TGTGCCAGCAGCGGGGAGGGGGTAACCTACGAGCAGTACTTC	CASSGEGVTYEQYF
TRBV3-1/TRBV3-2	TRBJ1-6	NA	NA	TGTGCCAGCAGCCAGTATGTAGGGGGTAATTCACCCCTCCACTTT	CASSQYVGGNSPLHF
TRBV11-2	TRBJ1-2	TRBD1	NA	TGTGCCAGCAGCTTAGGGGGGACAGGGGGCGCCGATGGCTACACCTTC	CASSLGGTGGADGYTF
TRBV10-3	TRBJ1-2	NA	few	TGTGCCTTTCTCTCTCCGGACAGAATCTACACCTTC	CAFLSPDRIYTF
TRBV4-2	TRBJ2-3	NA	NA	TGTGCCAGCAGCCAAGGGACTACTACTGGTCGGCCCACAGATACGCAGTATTTT	CASSQGTTTGRPTDTQYF
TRBV19	TRBJ2-1	NA	few	TGTGCCAGTAGTATAGTTACAGCTGATGAGCAGTTCTTC	CASSIVTADEQFF